Shown below are 8 T cell receptor beta chains from a single sample sequenced in a study of T-cell reconstitution after alpha-beta-depleted transplantation in children. Unique molecular identifiers were incorporated into the prepared TCRbeta library. A single record per CDR3 protein comes from TCRdb applying MiXCR to the PCR reads. The repertoire has tens of thousands of distinct CDR3 sequences, roughly 16% of them found once; the top ten carry 20%. The sample here was PBMCs, mostly from graft donor cells, taken 180 days after TCRalphabeta/CD19-depleted stem cell transplant. The source of these receptors is a male patient under 10 years old who had a stem cell transplant for acute lymphoblastic leukemia, so the T cells may come from the graft donor.

CDR3 bases: TGTGCCAGCAGCACCGACAGGGACTATGGCTACACCTTC. Translated: CASSTDRDYGYTF. The rearrangement uses TRBV27 and TRBJ1-2; 7 bases agree with TRBD1. V lost 6 bases to trimming and J lost 3 bases; unmatched junction nucleotides: 4. This CDR3 is 13 amino acids long. Germline values: CDR1 MNHEY, CDR2 SMNVEV (reference sequence).

The rearrangement uses TRBV18 and TRBJ1-2; D is uncertain. The CDR3 covers 13 residues. Looked up from germline, CDR1 is KGHSH and CDR2 is LQKENI. V dropped 3 bases and J dropped 4 bases, with 9 bases sitting between them. Written as DNA, the CDR3 is TGTGCCAGCTCACCGGACCCTGCCTATGGCTACACCTTC. It specifies CASSPDPAYGYTF.

This chain connects TRBV2 to TRBJ2-5; unclear D gene. Germline CDR1 and CDR2: SNHLY and FYNNEI. The CDR3 contains 15 residues. The V end was cut by 6 bases, the J end by 0 bases, with 14 bases between. Here the CDR3 reads CASRQTFLYQETQYF. The CDR3 DNA reads as TGTGCCAGCAGGCAGACTTTCCTGTACCAAGAGACCCAGTACTTC.

The rearrangement joins TRBV7-2 to TRBJ1-5, with D unclear. The CDR3 covers 14 residues. Germline assignment: CDR1 SGHTA and CDR2 FQGNSA. V lost 1 base, J lost 5 bases, and 9 bases lay in between. The CDR3 bases are TGTGCCAGCAGCTTAGGTAGGGTACATCAGCCCCAGCATTTT. It specifies CASSLGRVHQPQHF.

About this clonotype itself: The junction departs from germline at one end; a sequencing error may be responsible. The rearrangement links TRBV7-2 to TRBJ1-5, with D possibly being TRBD1 (5 bases). Germline CDR1 and CDR2: SGHTA and FQGNSA. The CDR3 spans 14 residues. The CDR3 DNA follows: TGTGCCAGCTGCTTCGGGGGTAGGGATCAGCCCCAGCATTTT. Amino acids: CASCFGGRDQPQHF.

A few counts support this clonotype. The V call is TRBV12-3 or TRBV12-4, the J call TRBJ2-1; D is unresolved. Trimming left V 3 bases short and J 14 bases short, with 14 bases between. This CDR3 has 12 residues. CDR3 loop: CASSLARVREFF. The DNA of the CDR3 is TGTGCCAGCAGTTTGGCCCGCGTCCGGGAGTTCTTC.

Here the CDR3 reads CASSYSLAGDEQFF. DNA for the CDR3: TGTGCCAGCAGTTACTCTCTAGCGGGCGATGAGCAGTTCTTC. The chain combines TRBV6-2 or TRBV6-3 with TRBJ2-1; the match to TRBD2 covers 8 bases. The CDR3 runs 14 residues. In germline, CDR1 is MNHEY, CDR2 SVGEGT. Trimming removed 0 bases from V and 8 bases from J; junction bases left unmatched: 3.

This clonotype was seen repeatedly, ten times or more. J is TRBJ2-7 and V is TRBV20-1; the D is unclear. The germline V gene encodes CDR1 DFQATT and CDR2 SNEGSKA (reference sequence). The ends were cut back, 0 bases at V and 1 base at J, with 10 bases in the middle. CDR3 length: 14 amino acids. In DNA form, the CDR3 reads TGCAGTGCTAGAGATGAAGGGTTATCCTACGAGCAGTACTTC. Its protein is CSARDEGLSYEQYF.